This TCR beta chain stems from a study of T-cell reconstitution after alpha-beta-depleted transplantation in children. Study-wide points: T cells produced anew were the main source of T-cell counts and diversity one year after transplant. Several hundred expanded graft clones reportedly supplied alpha-beta T cells about two months after transplant. Surviving recipient T cells and thymic progenitors underlay high day-60 TCRbeta diversity in some patients.

This clonotype has more than one count but fewer than ten. Its antigen is unidentified. The TCRbeta library incorporated unique molecular identifiers. MiXCR, run by TCRdb on the PCR reads, gives a single entry per CDR3 protein. The table records approximately 220,000 distinct CDR3 sequences, under 20% of them present only once. This material consisted of PBMCs, mostly from graft donor cells, taken 360 days after TCRalphabeta/CD19-depleted stem cell transplant. The TCR originated in a male patient between 2 and 10 years old who had a stem cell transplant for acute lymphoblastic leukemia, so the T cells may come from the graft donor.

CDR3 amino acids: CASSPYYGGSQFF. The CDR3 bases are TGTGCCAGCAGCCCATATTATGGCGGATCGCAGTTCTTC. The chain uses TRBV5-5 and TRBJ2-1; D is uncertain. Germline V gene sequence: CDR1 SGHKS, CDR2 YYEKEE (reference sequence). V was clipped by 4 bases and J by 12 bases, with 17 bases between them. The CDR3 extends over 13 amino acids.